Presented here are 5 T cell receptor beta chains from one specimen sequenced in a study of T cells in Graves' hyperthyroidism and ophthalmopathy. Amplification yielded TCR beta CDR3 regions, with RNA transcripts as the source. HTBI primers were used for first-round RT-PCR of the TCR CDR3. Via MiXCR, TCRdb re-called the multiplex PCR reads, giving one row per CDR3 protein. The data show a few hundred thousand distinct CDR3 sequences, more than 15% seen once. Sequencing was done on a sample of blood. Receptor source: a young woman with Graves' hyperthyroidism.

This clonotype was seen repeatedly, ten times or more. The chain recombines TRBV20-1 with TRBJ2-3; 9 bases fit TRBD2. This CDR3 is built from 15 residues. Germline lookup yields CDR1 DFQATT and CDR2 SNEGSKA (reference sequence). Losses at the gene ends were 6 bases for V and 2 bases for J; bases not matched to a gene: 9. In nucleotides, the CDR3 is TGCAGTGCCCCCGGGGCTAGCGGGGTCACAGATACGCAGTATTTT. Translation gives CSAPGASGVTDTQYF.

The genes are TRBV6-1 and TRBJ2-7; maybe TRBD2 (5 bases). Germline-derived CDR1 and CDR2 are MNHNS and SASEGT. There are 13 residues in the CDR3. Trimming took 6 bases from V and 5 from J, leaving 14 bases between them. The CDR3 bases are TGTGCCAGCAGAGGACTGGTTCGGAACGAGCAGTACTTC. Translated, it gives CASRGLVRNEQYF.

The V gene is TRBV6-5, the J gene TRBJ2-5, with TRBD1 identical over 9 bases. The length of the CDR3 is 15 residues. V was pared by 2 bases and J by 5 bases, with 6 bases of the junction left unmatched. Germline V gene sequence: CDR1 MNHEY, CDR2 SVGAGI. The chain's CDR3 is CASSYGGQGSETQYF. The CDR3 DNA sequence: TGTGCCAGCAGTTACGGGGGACAGGGTAGTGAGACCCAGTACTTC.

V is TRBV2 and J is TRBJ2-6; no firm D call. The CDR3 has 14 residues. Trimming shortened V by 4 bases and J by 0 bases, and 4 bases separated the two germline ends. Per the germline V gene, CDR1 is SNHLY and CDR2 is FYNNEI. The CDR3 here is CASSVSSGANVLTF. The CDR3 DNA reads TGTGCCAGCAGTGTGAGCTCTGGGGCCAACGTCCTGACTTTC.

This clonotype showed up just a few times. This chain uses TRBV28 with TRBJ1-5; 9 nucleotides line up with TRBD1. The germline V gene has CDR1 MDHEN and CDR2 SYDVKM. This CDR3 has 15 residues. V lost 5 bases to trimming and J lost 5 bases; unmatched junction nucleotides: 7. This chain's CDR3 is CASSLGQGPHQPQHF. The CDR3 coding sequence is TGTGCCAGCAGTCTGGGACAGGGCCCTCATCAGCCCCAGCATTTT. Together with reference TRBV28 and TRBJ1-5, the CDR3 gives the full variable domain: DVKVTQSSRYLVKRTGEKVFLECVQDMDHENMFWYRQDPGLGLRLIYFSYDVKMKEKGDIPEGYSVSREKKERFSLILESASTNQTSMYLCASSLGQGPHQPQHFGDGTRLSIL.